This T cell receptor beta chain derives from a study of blood T cell repertoires in COVID-19. Background on the study: Sites across the United States, Italy and Spain contributed samples from acute and convalescent COVID-19. The cDNA or gDNA used as material had been derived from T cells, B-cell-depleted T cells, or PBMCs.

Authors' processing steps: For nucleated cells, counts were estimated from reference gene primer amplification. The table came from immunoSEQ multiplex PCR; TCRdb's copy has only in-frame clones and leaves some out. V and J calls and clone size are those listed in that table; D and trimming were worked out from the DNA. The table has tens of thousands of clones, over 60% seen once; the top ten hold over 2%. Seattle patients were enrolled during active infection and followed longitudinally. The V gene's germline CDR1 is SGHTA and CDR2 FQGNSA. The CDR3 runs to 13 residues. Trimming removed 5 bases at V and 6 bases at J, with 10 bases between.

V is TRBV7-2 and J is TRBJ2-2; D is ambiguous. What was sequenced was peripheral blood. The TCR originated in a man between 65 and 85 years old with COVID-19, enrolled during active disease. This CDR3 is CASSRLSAGELFF. CDR3 bases: TGTGCCAGCAGCCGTTTAAGCGCCGGGGAGCTGTTTTTT.